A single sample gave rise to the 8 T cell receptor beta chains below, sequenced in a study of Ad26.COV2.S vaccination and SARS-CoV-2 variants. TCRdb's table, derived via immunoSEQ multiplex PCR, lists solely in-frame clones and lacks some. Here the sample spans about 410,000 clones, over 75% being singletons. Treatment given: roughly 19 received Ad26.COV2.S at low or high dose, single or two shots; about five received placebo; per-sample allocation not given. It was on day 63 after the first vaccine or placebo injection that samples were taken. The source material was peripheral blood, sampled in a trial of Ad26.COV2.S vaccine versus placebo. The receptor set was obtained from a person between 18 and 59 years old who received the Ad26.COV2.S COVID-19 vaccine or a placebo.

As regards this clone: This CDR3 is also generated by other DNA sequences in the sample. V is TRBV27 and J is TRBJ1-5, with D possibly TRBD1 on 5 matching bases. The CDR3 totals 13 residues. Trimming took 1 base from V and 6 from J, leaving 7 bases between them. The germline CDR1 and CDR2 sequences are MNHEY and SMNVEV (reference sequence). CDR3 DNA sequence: TGTGCCAGCAGTTTATGGGGCGGTCAGCCCCAGCATTTT. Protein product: CASSLWGGQPQHF.

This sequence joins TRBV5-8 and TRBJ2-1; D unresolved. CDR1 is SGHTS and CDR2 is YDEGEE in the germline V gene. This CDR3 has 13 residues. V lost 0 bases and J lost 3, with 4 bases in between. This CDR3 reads CASSLARYNEQFF. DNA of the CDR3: TGTGCCAGCAGCTTGGCTCGCTACAATGAGCAGTTCTTC.

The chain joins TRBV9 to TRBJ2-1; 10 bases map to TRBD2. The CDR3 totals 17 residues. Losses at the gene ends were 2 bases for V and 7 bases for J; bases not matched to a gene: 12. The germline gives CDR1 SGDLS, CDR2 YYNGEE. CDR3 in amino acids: CASSVGWSGREGNEQFF. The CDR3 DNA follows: TGTGCCAGCAGCGTTGGTTGGAGCGGGAGGGAAGGGAATGAGCAGTTCTTC.

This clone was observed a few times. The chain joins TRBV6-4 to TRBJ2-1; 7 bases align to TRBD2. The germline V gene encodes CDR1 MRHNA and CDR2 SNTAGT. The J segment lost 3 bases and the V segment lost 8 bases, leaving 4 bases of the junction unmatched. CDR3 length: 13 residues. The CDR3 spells CASAAGDYNEQFF. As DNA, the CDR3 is TGTGCCAGCGCTGCGGGGGACTACAATGAGCAGTTCTTC.

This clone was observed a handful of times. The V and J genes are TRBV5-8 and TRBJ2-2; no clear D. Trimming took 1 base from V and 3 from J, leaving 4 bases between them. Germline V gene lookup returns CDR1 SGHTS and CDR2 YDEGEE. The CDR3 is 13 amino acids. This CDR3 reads CASSLYHTGELFF. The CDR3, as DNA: TGTGCCAGCAGCTTGTATCACACCGGGGAGCTGTTTTTT.

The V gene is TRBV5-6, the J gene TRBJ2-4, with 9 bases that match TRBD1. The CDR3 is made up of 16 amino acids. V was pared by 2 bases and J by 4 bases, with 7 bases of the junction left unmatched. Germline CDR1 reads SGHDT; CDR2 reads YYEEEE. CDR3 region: CASSLKRTGVKNIQYF. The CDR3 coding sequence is TGTGCCAGCAGCTTAAAACGGACAGGGGTGAAAAACATTCAGTACTTC.

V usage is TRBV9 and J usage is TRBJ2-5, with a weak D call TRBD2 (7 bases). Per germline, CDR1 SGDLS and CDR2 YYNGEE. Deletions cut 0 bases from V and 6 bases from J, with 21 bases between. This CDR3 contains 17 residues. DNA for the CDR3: TGTGCCAGCAGCGTAGCTCGGGGAGGGGGTGAATGGAAGACCCAGTACTTC. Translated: CASSVARGGGEWKTQYF.

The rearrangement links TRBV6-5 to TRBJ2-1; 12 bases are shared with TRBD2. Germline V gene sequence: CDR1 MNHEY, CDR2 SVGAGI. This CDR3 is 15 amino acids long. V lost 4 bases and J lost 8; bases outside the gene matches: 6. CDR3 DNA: TGTGCCAGCAGTTGCCAGACTAGCGGGAGCTATGAGCAGTTCTTC. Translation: CASSCQTSGSYEQFF.